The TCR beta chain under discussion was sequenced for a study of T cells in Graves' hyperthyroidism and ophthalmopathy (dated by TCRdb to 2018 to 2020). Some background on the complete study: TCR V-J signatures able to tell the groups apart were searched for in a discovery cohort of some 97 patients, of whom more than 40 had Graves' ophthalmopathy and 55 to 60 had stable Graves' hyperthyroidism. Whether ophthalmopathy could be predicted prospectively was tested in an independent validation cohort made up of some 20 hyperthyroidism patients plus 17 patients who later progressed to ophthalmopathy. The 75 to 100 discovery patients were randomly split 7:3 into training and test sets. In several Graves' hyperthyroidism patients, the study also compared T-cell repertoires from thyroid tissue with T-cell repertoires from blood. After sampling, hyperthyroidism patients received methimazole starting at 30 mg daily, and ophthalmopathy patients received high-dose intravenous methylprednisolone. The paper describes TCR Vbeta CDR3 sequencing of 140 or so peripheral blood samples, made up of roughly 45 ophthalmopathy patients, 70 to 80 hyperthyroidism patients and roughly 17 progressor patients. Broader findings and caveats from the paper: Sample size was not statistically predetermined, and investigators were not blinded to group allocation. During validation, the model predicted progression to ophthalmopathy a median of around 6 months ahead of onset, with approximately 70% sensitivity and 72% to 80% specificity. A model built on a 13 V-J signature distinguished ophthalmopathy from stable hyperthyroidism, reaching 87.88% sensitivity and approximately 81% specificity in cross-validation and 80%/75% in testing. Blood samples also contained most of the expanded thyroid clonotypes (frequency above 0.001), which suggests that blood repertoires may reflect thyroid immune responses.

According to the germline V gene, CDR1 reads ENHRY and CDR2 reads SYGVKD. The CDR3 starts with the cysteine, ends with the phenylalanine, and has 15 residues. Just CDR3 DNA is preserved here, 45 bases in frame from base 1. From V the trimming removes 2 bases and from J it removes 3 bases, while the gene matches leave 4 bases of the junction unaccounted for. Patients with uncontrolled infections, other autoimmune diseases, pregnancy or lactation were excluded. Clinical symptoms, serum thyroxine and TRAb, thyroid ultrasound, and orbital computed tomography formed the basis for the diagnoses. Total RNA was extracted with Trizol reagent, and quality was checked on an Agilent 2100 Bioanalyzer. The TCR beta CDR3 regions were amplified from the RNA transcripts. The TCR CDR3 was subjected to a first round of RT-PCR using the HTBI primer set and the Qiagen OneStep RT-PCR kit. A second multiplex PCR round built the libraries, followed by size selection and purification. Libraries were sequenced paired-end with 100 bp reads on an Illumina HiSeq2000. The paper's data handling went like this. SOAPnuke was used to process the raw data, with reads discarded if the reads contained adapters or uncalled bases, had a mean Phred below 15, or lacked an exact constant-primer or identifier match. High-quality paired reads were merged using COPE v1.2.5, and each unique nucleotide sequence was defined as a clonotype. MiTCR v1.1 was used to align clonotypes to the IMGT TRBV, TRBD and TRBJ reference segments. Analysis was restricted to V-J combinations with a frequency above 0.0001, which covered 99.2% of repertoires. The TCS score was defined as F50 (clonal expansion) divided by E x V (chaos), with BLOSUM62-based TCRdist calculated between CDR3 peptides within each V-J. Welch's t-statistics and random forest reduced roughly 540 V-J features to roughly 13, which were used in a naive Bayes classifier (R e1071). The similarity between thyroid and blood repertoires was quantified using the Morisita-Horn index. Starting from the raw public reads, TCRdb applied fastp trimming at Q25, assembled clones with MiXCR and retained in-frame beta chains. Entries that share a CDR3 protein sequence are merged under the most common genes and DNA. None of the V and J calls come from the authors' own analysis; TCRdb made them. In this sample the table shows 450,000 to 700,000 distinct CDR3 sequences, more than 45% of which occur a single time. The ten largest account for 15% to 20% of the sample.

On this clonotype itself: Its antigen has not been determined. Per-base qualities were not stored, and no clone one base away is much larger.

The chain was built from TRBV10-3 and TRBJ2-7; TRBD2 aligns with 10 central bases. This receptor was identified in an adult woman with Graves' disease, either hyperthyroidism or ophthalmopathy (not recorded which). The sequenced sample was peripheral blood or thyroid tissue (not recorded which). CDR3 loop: CAISEASGGNYEQYF. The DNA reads TGTGCCATCAGTGAGGCTAGCGGGGGAAACTACGAGCAGTACTTC.